The 7 T cell receptor beta chains presented below share a single source sample, sequenced in a study of OX40 agonist ivuxolimab in advanced cancers. The method was immunoSEQ multiplex PCR; TCRdb's version includes in-frame clones alone and lacks a portion of them. Here the sample spans more than 85,000 clones, 70% to 85% being singletons. This sample comprised CD4+ or CD8+ T cells sorted from blood, obtained in a trial of the OX40 agonist ivuxolimab. Source of these receptors: an adult with an advanced solid tumor such as melanoma, head and neck, liver or kidney cancer.

J is TRBJ2-7 and V is TRBV15; TRBD1 aligns across 9 bases. CDR3 length equals 17 residues. Germline V gene lookup returns CDR1 LNHNV and CDR2 YYDKDF (reference sequence). J was trimmed by 4 bases and V by 3 bases; bases with no gene match: 13. CDR3 loop: CATSSLLGTGRPYEQYF. CDR3 nucleotide sequence: TGTGCCACCAGCAGCCTCCTGGGGACAGGGAGACCTTACGAGCAGTACTTC.

In nucleotides, the CDR3 is TGTGCCATTCGGCCGGGGAGGGGGACAGAGAACCACACTGAAGCTTTCTTT. This translates into CAIRPGRGTENHTEAFF. The V call is TRBV10-3, the J call TRBJ1-1; 7 nucleotides match TRBD1. The germline gives CDR1 ENHRY, CDR2 SYGVKD. Trimming cost V 9 bases and J 3 bases; bases outside gene matches: 19. The CDR3 runs to 17 residues.

V is TRBV6-4 and J is TRBJ2-3; 11 bases agree with TRBD2. The CDR3 runs 15 residues. The V gene end was trimmed by 4 bases and the J gene end by 3 bases; junction bases not matched to a gene: 3. The germline CDR1 and CDR2 sequences are MRHNA and SNTAGT. The CDR3 here is CASSATSGGTDTQYF. CDR3 DNA: TGTGCCAGCAGTGCTACTAGCGGGGGAACAGATACGCAGTATTTT.

The rearrangement links TRBV4-1 to TRBJ1-5; no reliable D call. CDR1 is MGHRA, CDR2 YSYEKL, per germline. Trimming stripped 2 bases from V and 2 bases from J, with 13 bases between. CDR3 length: 16 amino acids. CDR3 DNA sequence: TGCGCCAGCAGCCAACCATCATCCGAGGGCAATCAGCCCCAGCATTTT. Translated, it gives CASSQPSSEGNQPQHF.

This rearrangement joins TRBV9 to TRBJ1-6, with D possibly matching TRBD1 (6 bases). The germline V gene has CDR1 SGDLS and CDR2 YYNGEE. The CDR3 loop spans 14 amino acids. V dropped 5 bases and J dropped 4 bases, with 10 bases sitting between them. DNA for the CDR3: TGTGCCAGCAGTGGACAGATTTATAATTCACCCCTCCACTTT. Translating it yields CASSGQIYNSPLHF.

The J gene is TRBJ1-4, the V gene TRBV9, with D possibly being TRBD1 (5 bases). V gave up 4 bases and J gave up 5 bases, with 21 bases separating them. Germline V gene sequence: CDR1 SGDLS, CDR2 YYNGEE. The CDR3 length is 17 residues. CDR3 protein: CASSRRESGTENEKLFF. The CDR3 DNA sequence: TGTGCCAGCAGCCGTAGGGAGTCTGGGACGGAAAATGAAAAACTGTTTTTT.

CDR3 bases: TGTGCCAGCAGCTCTCGTGGGCCCGGGGGGGCCCATAGCACAGATACGCAGTATTTT. This sequence encodes CASSSRGPGGAHSTDTQYF. This rearrangement joins TRBV7-2 to TRBJ2-3, with 8 bases aligning to TRBD2. The CDR3 runs to 19 residues. The ends lost 4 bases at V and 0 bases at J; junction bases unmatched: 15. Per the germline V gene, CDR1 is SGHTA and CDR2 is FQGNSA.